This T cell receptor (beta chain) was recorded in a study of T-cell reconstitution after alpha-beta-depleted transplantation in children. This clonotype was observed many times. CDR3 size: 16 residues. V lost 0 bases and J 0 bases, leaving 10 bases between the germline ends. CDR1 is SGHRS, CDR2 YFSETQ, per germline. The authors prepared the TCRbeta library with unique molecular identifiers. TCRdb ran MiXCR on the PCR reads and lists one entry per CDR3 protein. Of around 87,000 distinct CDR3 sequences listed, 7% to 9% are singletons. This TCR derives from a human donor who donated a stem cell graft to a child with congenital amegakaryocytic thrombocytopenia. J is TRBJ2-1 and V is TRBV5-1; no definite D call. The specimen comprised PBMCs from the stem cell graft donor, sampled from the stem cell graft. The CDR3 nucleotides are TGCGCCAGCAGCTTGGTAGCCCCGAGCTCCTACAATGAGCAGTTCTTC. Its protein is CASSLVAPSSYNEQFF.